The T cell receptor beta chain described here comes from a study of radiation and T cells in renal cell carcinoma. Profiled with immunoSEQ multiplex PCR; TCRdb holds only in-frame clones, not every one. The sample lists some 80,000 clones, roughly 83% occurring once. Worth noting for this clone: Its antigen is still unknown.

The CDR3 totals 13 residues. CDR1 LNHDA and CDR2 SQIVND come from the germline V gene (reference sequence). V was pared by 8 bases and J by 2 bases, with 10 bases between. Time point noted: blood 4 weeks post-SBRT, at nephrectomy. The treatment was: 15 Gy SBRT to primary tumor, nephrectomy 4 weeks later. Nephrectomy followed 15 Gy stereotactic body radiation by 4 weeks. Study-wide results and limits: Baseline intratumoral clonotype presence is unknown without pretreatment biopsies. In blood, top tumor clones expanded by 2 weeks, shrinking by 4.

The sample consisted of blood, taken from a patient whose treatment included radiotherapy and nephrectomy. The sequence was collected from a woman aged 60-70 years with renal cell carcinoma. The rearrangement uses TRBV19 and TRBJ1-5, with D possibly TRBD1 on 5 matching bases. The chain's CDR3 is CASQGRGNQPQHF. CDR3 in DNA: TGTGCCAGTCAGGGTAGGGGCAATCAGCCCCAGCATTTT. The complete variable domain, with remaining parts taken from reference TRBV19 and TRBJ1-5, reads DGGITQSPKYLFRKEGQNVTLSCEQNLNHDAMYWYRQDPGQGLRLIYYSQIVNDFQKGDIAEGYSVSREKKESFPLTVTSAQKNPTAFYLCASQGRGNQPQHFGDGTRLSIL.